Included here is one T cell receptor beta chain sequence, with context. The data belong to a study of blood T cell repertoires in COVID-19. In the study overall: The samples span acute and convalescent COVID-19 from the United States, Italy and Spain. T cells, B-cell-depleted T cells, or PBMCs provided the cDNA or gDNA that served as material.

Authors' methods: How many nucleated cells were present was estimated from reference gene primer amplification. Clones were sequenced by immunoSEQ multiplex PCR, and TCRdb holds only the in-frame ones, with some missing. That table furnishes V, J and clone size, whereas the DNA furnished D and trimming. The profile shows about 190,000 clones, roughly 90% of them singletons. With 6 bases removed from V and 3 bases from J, the gap between germline ends came to 11 bases. The length of the CDR3 is 13 residues. The genes are TRBV12-3 or TRBV12-4 and TRBJ1-2; D is ambiguous. The receptor was derived from a woman aged 35 to 49 who had recovered from COVID-19. Specimen: peripheral blood. The DNA for the CDR3 is TGTGCCAGCAGAGAGGGTACCGACTATGGCTACACCTTC. Encoded protein: CASREGTDYGYTF.